These T cell receptor beta chains were read from a single sample in a study of T cell responses to AZD1222 COVID-19 vaccine. Only in-frame clones appear in the TCRdb table, and some are missing; sequencing was by immunoSEQ multiplex PCR. The data contain 120,000 or so clones, 90% to 95% of them seen just once; the ten biggest clones take up 5%. Specimen: peripheral blood, collected 28 days after the second AZD1222 dose. The origin of the receptors is an adult who received the AZD1222 COVID-19 vaccine. Both conserved end residues are trimmed from each CDR3. D genes are given only for firm matches.

D,J,V,CDR3
.,TRBJ1-5,TRBV6-6,ASSLPGGQPQH
.,TRBJ1-2,TRBV12-5,ASGFLQGYYGYT
.,TRBJ2-7,TRBV20-1,SARRANEQY
TRBD2,TRBJ2-7,TRBV3-1/TRBV3-2,ASSLSLAGAGEQY
.,TRBJ2-7,TRBV19,ASSLGPGVYEQY
TRBD1,TRBJ2-7,TRBV12-3/TRBV12-4,ASSLTGDEQY
TRBD2,TRBJ2-1,TRBV9,ASSAWSGVYNEQF
.,TRBJ1-1,TRBV27,ASSLIGGFSNTEAF
.,TRBJ2-5,TRBV29-1,SVLGLQGKETQY
TRBD2,TRBJ2-3,TRBV13,ASSLDPPTSGAFLAQY
.,TRBJ1-4,TRBV4-2,ASSQEAAHVFATNEKLF
.,TRBJ1-2,TRBV18,ASSPRQGENGYT
.,TRBJ1-3,TRBV10-1,ASSEDSDSGNTIY
TRBD1,TRBJ1-1,TRBV2,ASSEALAGGNTEAF
TRBD1,TRBJ2-7,TRBV28,ASSLLDRASEQY